This TCR beta chain was retrieved from a study of radiotherapy plus CTLA-4 blockade in lung cancer. Study-wide context: With 25% to 35% of patients having disease control, objective responses were seen in about 17%.

Overall study findings and caveats: Strongest reported response predictors: early blood clone changes and post-radiation interferon-beta. In blood, TCR clones derived from the tumor expanded after radiotherapy plus ipilimumab.

Sequencing was performed with immunoSEQ multiplex PCR; in TCRdb, only in-frame clones are kept and a portion is missing. The sample contains roughly 77,000 clones, 70% to 85% of which appear only once. Participants had chemo-refractory metastatic non-small-cell lung cancer and were treated with focal radiation plus ipilimumab CTLA-4 blockade. A note on this clone: The target antigen is unknown.

Sequenced here: peripheral blood, sampled from a patient treated with radiotherapy plus ipilimumab. This TCR came from a human donor with non-small cell lung cancer whose response to radiotherapy plus ipilimumab could not be evaluated.

DNA of the CDR3: TGTGCCAGCAGTGAAACAGCTCGCACTGAAGCTTTCTTT. Its translation: CASSETARTEAFF. The gene calls are TRBV6-1 and TRBJ1-1; no clear D gene. Germline V gene data show CDR1 as MNHNS and CDR2 as SASEGT. Trimming removed 2 bases at V and 4 bases at J, with 8 bases between. The CDR3 is 13 residues long.